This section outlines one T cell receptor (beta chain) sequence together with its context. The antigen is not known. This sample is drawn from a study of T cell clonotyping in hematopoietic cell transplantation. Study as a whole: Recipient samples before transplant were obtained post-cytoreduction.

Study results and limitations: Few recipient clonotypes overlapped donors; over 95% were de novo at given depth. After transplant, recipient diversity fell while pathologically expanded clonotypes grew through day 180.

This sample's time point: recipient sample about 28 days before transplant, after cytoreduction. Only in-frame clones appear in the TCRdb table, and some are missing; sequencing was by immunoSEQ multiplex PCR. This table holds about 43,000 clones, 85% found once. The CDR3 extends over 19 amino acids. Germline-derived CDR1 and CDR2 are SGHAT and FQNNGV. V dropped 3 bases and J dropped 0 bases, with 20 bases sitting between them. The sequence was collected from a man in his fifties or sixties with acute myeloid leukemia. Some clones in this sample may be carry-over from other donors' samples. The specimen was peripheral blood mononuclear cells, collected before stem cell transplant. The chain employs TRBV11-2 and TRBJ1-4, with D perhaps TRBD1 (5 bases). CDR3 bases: TGTGCCAGCAGCTTTGGGGGATTTCTCTTGGGGGCAACTAATGAAAAACTGTTTTTT. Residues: CASSFGGFLLGATNEKLFF.